This T cell receptor beta chain was captured in a study of T cell responses to AZD1222 COVID-19 vaccine. Generated by immunoSEQ multiplex PCR, the TCRdb table keeps only in-frame clones and is missing some. The repertoire includes about 170,000 clones, about nine tenths of them detected once, and roughly 1.6% sits in the top ten. Note on this clone: As yet, its antigen is unknown.

Study results and caveats: Most donors were white British, females outnumbered males, and clonal diversity was possibly underestimated. Vaccine-associated CD4 TCRs ranged over spike, dominating at 160-218 and 743-854. Repertoire sampling happened only post peak T cell response. At study baseline, merely several AZD1222 recipients were seropositive.

The CDR3 extends over 15 amino acids. V gave up 2 bases and J gave up 2 bases; unmatched junction bases: 2. Germline values: CDR1 MNHEY, CDR2 SVGAGI. The sequence derives from an adult in good health. The source material was peripheral blood, sampled on day 0 of AZD1222 vaccination. The chain links TRBV6-5 to TRBJ1-2; TRBD1 matches 10 bases. CDR3 region: CASSYDRGPNYGYTF. The CDR3 nucleotides are TGTGCCAGCAGTTACGACAGGGGGCCGAACTATGGCTACACCTTC.